This is a list of T cell receptor beta chains from one sample in a study of a mutant IDH1 vaccine in newly diagnosed glioma. Only in-frame clones appear in the TCRdb table, and some are missing; sequencing was by immunoSEQ multiplex PCR. This sample has 45,000 to 55,000 clones, with about nine tenths found just once. Specimen: PBMCs, collected from a glioma patient treated with radiotherapy, temozolomide or both. The receptor set was obtained from a man aged 35 to 55 with glioma. CDR3s include the opening cysteine and the closing phenylalanine or tryptophan. Fields, in order: V gene, J gene, D gene, clone size, CDR3 protein, CDR3 DNA. The D gene is left open where the match is weak. A clone size is listed for some rows: how often the clone was seen (once, few, many), or a class if it is expanded.

TRBV5-1	TRBJ1-1	NA	NA	CASSFEGTRTEAFF	TGCGCCAGCAGCTTTGAAGGGACAAGGACTGAAGCTTTCTTT
TRBV6-5	TRBJ2-7	NA	NA	CASSPDWDNYEQYF	TGTGCCAGCAGTCCCGATTGGGACAACTACGAGCAGTACTTC
TRBV21-1	TRBJ1-3	NA	once	CASWVPGDSGNTIYF	TGTGCCAGCTGGGTTCCAGGGGACTCTGGAAACACCATATATTTT
TRBV5-5	TRBJ1-5	TRBD1	NA	CASSVTGPNQPQHF	TGTGCCAGCAGCGTGACAGGGCCCAATCAGCCCCAGCATTTT
TRBV7-8	TRBJ2-7	TRBD1	NA	CASSFRQGTYEQYF	TGTGCCAGCAGCTTCCGACAGGGGACCTACGAGCAGTACTTC
TRBV7-6	TRBJ2-3	TRBD2	NA	CASSPLGASGMGTDTQYF	TGTGCCAGCAGCCCTTTAGGGGCTAGCGGGATGGGGACAGATACGCAGTATTTT
TRBV9	TRBJ2-1	TRBD2	NA	CASSPQTSGRANEQFF	TGTGCCAGCAGCCCCCAGACTAGCGGGAGGGCCAATGAGCAGTTCTTC
TRBV7-9	TRBJ2-7	TRBD2	NA	CASSVGLAGSYEQYF	TGTGCCAGCAGCGTGGGACTAGCGGGCTCCTACGAGCAGTACTTC
TRBV12-5	TRBJ2-4	NA	few	CASGLRPGESKNIQYF	TGTGCTAGTGGCCTTCGTCCGGGAGAATCCAAAAACATTCAGTACTTC
TRBV6-5	TRBJ1-3	TRBD1	NA	CASSYSGTGSGNTIYF	TGTGCCAGCAGTTACTCCGGGACAGGGTCTGGAAACACCATATATTTT
TRBV9	TRBJ2-5	TRBD2	NA	CASSGRGGETQYF	TGTGCCAGTAGCGGGAGGGGAGGTGAGACCCAGTACTTC
TRBV11-2	TRBJ1-1	NA	few	CASSSETGWSTEAFF	TGTGCCAGCAGTTCGGAGACGGGATGGAGCACTGAAGCTTTCTTT
TRBV10-2	TRBJ2-3	TRBD2	NA	CASSESATSGQYF	TGCGCCAGCAGTGAGTCGGCGACTAGCGGGCAGTATTTT
TRBV5-1	TRBJ1-1	TRBD1	NA	CASKRTGGIEAFF	TGCGCCAGCAAAAGGACAGGGGGTATTGAAGCTTTCTTT
TRBV5-1	TRBJ2-7	TRBD1	NA	CASSHGQGIEYEQYF	TGCGCCAGCAGCCACGGACAGGGCATAGAGTACGAGCAGTACTTC
TRBV19	TRBJ1-5	NA	NA	CASSRGGGSGFQPQHF	TGTGCCAGTAGTAGGGGCGGCGGCTCGGGCTTTCAGCCCCAGCATTTT
TRBV7-2	TRBJ2-3	TRBD2	NA	CASSLAGTSVTDTQYF	TGTGCCAGCAGCTTAGCGGGGACTAGCGTCACAGATACGCAGTATTTT
TRBV9	TRBJ1-5	NA	few	CASSEGTVHNQPQHF	TGTGCCAGCAGCGAAGGGACGGTTCACAATCAGCCCCAGCATTTT
TRBV6-1	TRBJ2-7	NA	NA	CASSAGTYKSVSYEQYF	TGTGCCAGCAGTGCCGGGACATACAAAAGCGTGAGCTACGAGCAGTACTTC
TRBV7-2	TRBJ2-3	NA	NA	CASKTVTGTDTQYF	TGTGCCAGCAAAACGGTGACAGGCACAGATACGCAGTATTTT
TRBV7-4	TRBJ1-1	NA	NA	CASSLPPGNTPEAFF	TGTGCCAGCAGCTTACCTCCAGGGAACACCCCTGAAGCTTTCTTT
TRBV27	TRBJ2-6	TRBD1	NA	CASRPGRGRGLGGANVLTF	TGTGCCAGCAGACCCGGTCGGGGCAGGGGGCTAGGCGGGGCCAACGTCCTGACTTTC
TRBV27	TRBJ1-1	NA	NA	CASSLKTEVSEAFF	TGTGCCAGCAGTTTAAAAACGGAGGTGAGTGAAGCTTTCTTT
TRBV6-1	TRBJ1-2	TRBD1	NA	CASSAYRGNYGYTF	TGTGCCAGCAGCGCCTACAGGGGTAACTATGGCTACACCTTC
TRBV28	TRBJ2-4	NA	NA	CASSSMATVKAKNIQYF	TGTGCCAGCAGTTCCATGGCCACAGTAAAAGCCAAAAACATTCAGTACTTC
TRBV18	TRBJ1-1	NA	few	CASSRTGSEAFF	TGTGCCAGCTCACGAACAGGGAGTGAAGCTTTCTTT
TRBV6-5	TRBJ2-7	TRBD2	NA	CASSAPGAGRYEQYF	TGTGCCAGCAGCGCTCCGGGAGCGGGACGCTACGAGCAGTACTTC
TRBV5-1	TRBJ2-1	TRBD2	NA	CASSLVGALLAGVHNEQFF	TGCGCCAGCAGCTTGGTAGGAGCACTACTAGCGGGAGTTCACAATGAGCAGTTCTTC
TRBV5-1	TRBJ2-5	TRBD2	NA	CASSLGSGSTQETQYF	TGCGCCAGCAGCTTAGGAAGCGGGAGTACCCAAGAGACCCAGTACTTC
TRBV28	TRBJ2-7	NA	NA	CASSLGQGTGLEQYF	TGTGCCAGCAGTTTAGGTCAGGGTACGGGTCTCGAGCAGTACTTC
TRBV18	TRBJ1-5	NA	NA	CASSPDNQPQHF	TGTGCCAGCTCACCAGATAATCAGCCCCAGCATTTT
TRBV6-5	TRBJ2-7	NA	NA	CASRLGRSSSYEQYF	TGTGCCAGCAGACTGGGACGGTCAAGCTCCTACGAGCAGTACTTC
TRBV11-2	TRBJ1-4	NA	NA	CASSSQGWSEKLFF	TGTGCCAGCAGCTCCCAGGGGTGGAGTGAAAAACTGTTTTTT
TRBV7-2	TRBJ2-5	TRBD2	NA	CASSNWGLAGTETQYF	TGTGCCAGCAGCAACTGGGGACTAGCGGGAACTGAGACCCAGTACTTC
TRBV4-1	TRBJ2-7	NA	NA	CASSQDGGGGVEQYF	TGCGCCAGCAGCCAAGATGGGGGGGGCGGGGTCGAGCAGTACTTC
TRBV5-6	TRBJ2-3	NA	NA	CASSLAVYTQYF	TGTGCCAGCAGCTTGGCGGTTTATACGCAGTATTTT
TRBV28	TRBJ2-7	NA	once	CASGGDSYEQYF	TGTGCCAGCGGGGGAGACTCCTACGAGCAGTACTTC
TRBV29-1	TRBJ2-1	TRBD2	NA	CSASGRESGYNEQFF	TGCAGCGCTAGCGGGAGGGAGTCTGGGTACAATGAGCAGTTCTTC
TRBV5-1	TRBJ1-2	TRBD1	NA	CASSDTGTGFRNGYTF	TGCGCCAGCAGCGATACCGGGACAGGGTTCCGAAATGGCTACACCTTC
TRBV7-7	TRBJ2-3	NA	NA	CASSLVSGTPDTQYF	TGTGCTAGCAGCTTAGTCTCAGGGACCCCCGATACGCAGTATTTT
TRBV6-9	TRBJ2-3	NA	NA	CASSYRLSPGTDTQYF	TGTGCCAGCAGTTACCGACTATCCCCGGGCACAGATACGCAGTATTTT
TRBV5-4	TRBJ2-2	NA	NA	CASPPAGGVDGELFF	TGTGCCAGCCCGCCCGCAGGGGGGGTGGACGGGGAGCTGTTTTTT
TRBV5-4	TRBJ2-1	NA	NA	CASSLDGHPSNEQFF	TGTGCCAGCAGCTTGGATGGACACCCCTCCAATGAGCAGTTCTTC
TRBV5-1	TRBJ2-5	TRBD2	NA	CASSLRAAGDRETQYF	TGCGCCAGCAGCTTGAGGGCAGCGGGAGACCGGGAGACCCAGTACTTC
TRBV5-1	TRBJ2-7	TRBD2	NA	CASSPTGLAVTYEQYF	TGCGCCAGCAGCCCTACGGGACTAGCCGTAACCTACGAGCAGTACTTC
TRBV4-1	TRBJ2-1	NA	NA	CASSQDPRADPYNEQFF	TGCGCCAGCAGCCAAGACCCTCGAGCGGACCCGTACAATGAGCAGTTCTTC
TRBV4-1	TRBJ2-7	NA	NA	CASSQEGGTTTYEQYF	TGCGCCAGCAGCCAAGAAGGCGGGACGACTACCTACGAGCAGTACTTC
TRBV6-5	TRBJ2-1	TRBD1	NA	CASSSRGPYNEQFF	TGTGCCAGCAGCTCCAGGGGGCCTTACAATGAGCAGTTCTTC
TRBV6-5	TRBJ2-2	NA	NA	CASSYGSATITGELFF	TGTGCCAGCAGTTACGGATCAGCTACTATCACCGGGGAGCTGTTTTTT
TRBV6-6	TRBJ2-7	NA	NA	CASRLDSSYEQYF	TGTGCCAGCAGATTGGACAGTTCCTACGAGCAGTACTTC
TRBV19	TRBJ2-4	NA	NA	CASSIDRLVAERTKNIQYF	TGTGCCAGTAGTATAGATCGGCTAGTGGCAGAGAGGACCAAAAACATTCAGTACTTC